A selection of T cell receptor beta chains follows, all from one sample in a study of control samples from healthy donors and cancer patients. Profiled with immunoSEQ multiplex PCR; TCRdb holds only in-frame clones, not every one. The sample lists around 250,000 clones; 82% were seen once. The sequenced sample was PBMCs. The receptors here all came from a woman aged 55-70 years with lung cancer. Both conserved end residues are part of each CDR3. The D gene is left open where the match is weak. Size values are once, few and many counts, or a class for expanded clones, and some rows have none.

v_gene,abundance,d_gene,j_gene,CDR3aa,CDR3nt
TRBV5-1,NA,NA,TRBJ2-3,CASSLGAGIGTQYF,TGCGCCAGCAGCTTGGGGGCAGGGATAGGTACGCAGTATTTT
TRBV2,NA,TRBD2,TRBJ2-7,CASRGGGAYEQYF,TGTGCCAGCCGGGGGGGCGGGGCCTACGAGCAGTACTTC
TRBV5-1,NA,NA,TRBJ2-7,CASSLVPARNYEQYF,TGCGCCAGCAGCTTGGTACCTGCTAGAAACTACGAGCAGTACTTC
TRBV2,NA,NA,TRBJ2-1,CASSEARQGMGYNEQFF,TGTGCCAGCAGTGAAGCGCGCCAGGGAATGGGGTACAATGAGCAGTTCTTC
TRBV5-1,NA,NA,TRBJ2-5,CASSQDTSQETQYF,TGCGCCAGCAGCCAAGACACCTCACAAGAGACCCAGTACTTC
TRBV3-1/TRBV3-2,NA,NA,TRBJ1-1,CASSQGMNTEAFF,TGTGCCAGCAGTCAGGGCATGAACACTGAAGCTTTCTTT
TRBV28,NA,TRBD1,TRBJ2-7,CASSSPRGTGGPYEQYF,TGTGCCAGCAGCTCCCCCCGCGGGACAGGGGGTCCCTACGAGCAGTACTTC
TRBV10-2,NA,NA,TRBJ2-3,CASTVAASGTDTQYF,TGCGCCAGCACAGTAGCGGCGTCCGGCACAGATACGCAGTATTTT
TRBV19,NA,TRBD1,TRBJ1-4,CASLRTGGEKLFF,TGTGCCAGCTTACGGACAGGGGGTGAAAAACTGTTTTTT
TRBV5-4,NA,TRBD1,TRBJ2-7,CASSWARTGGGVGSEQYF,TGTGCCAGCAGCTGGGCCCGAACAGGGGGCGGGGTAGGTTCCGAGCAGTACTTC
TRBV9,NA,TRBD1,TRBJ1-2,CASSEAKTGFRGYTF,TGTGCCAGCAGCGAAGCAAAGACAGGGTTTCGAGGCTACACCTTC
TRBV28,few,TRBD1,TRBJ1-2,CASSYTGGVNGYTF,TGTGCCAGCAGTTATACAGGGGGGGTGAATGGCTACACCTTC
TRBV24-1,NA,NA,TRBJ1-5,CATSEGRENQPQHF,TGTGCCACCAGTGAAGGCAGGGAAAATCAGCCCCAGCATTTT
TRBV3-1/TRBV3-2,once,NA,TRBJ2-3,CASSLVSADTQYF,TGTGCCAGCAGCTTGGTTAGTGCAGATACGCAGTATTTT
TRBV5-1,NA,TRBD2,TRBJ2-3,CASSLSTSFADTQYF,TGCGCCAGCAGCTTGTCGACTAGCTTTGCAGATACGCAGTATTTT
TRBV13,NA,NA,TRBJ2-1,CASSLARGAYSYNEQFF,TGTGCCAGCAGCTTAGCCCGGGGGGCCTACTCCTACAATGAGCAGTTCTTC
TRBV18,NA,NA,TRBJ2-7,CASSRAADYEQYF,TGTGCCAGCTCACGAGCGGCAGATTACGAGCAGTACTTC
TRBV19,NA,TRBD2,TRBJ2-1,CASTRLAGDEQFF,TGTGCCAGTACTAGGCTAGCGGGTGATGAGCAGTTCTTC
TRBV11-2,NA,NA,TRBJ2-3,CASSLAPTQYF,TGTGCCAGCAGCTTAGCACCGACGCAGTATTTT
TRBV15,NA,TRBD2,TRBJ2-1,CATRAGVGQFF,TGTGCCACCAGAGCGGGAGTCGGGCAGTTCTTC
TRBV19,NA,TRBD1,TRBJ2-7,CASSPQTGPYEQYF,TGTGCCAGTAGTCCACAGACAGGGCCCTACGAGCAGTACTTC
TRBV27,NA,NA,TRBJ2-2,CASSFGGELFF,TGTGCCAGCAGTTTTGGCGGGGAGCTGTTTTTT
TRBV5-5,NA,NA,TRBJ1-2,CASSLEGDGVGYTF,TGTGCCAGCAGCTTGGAGGGTGACGGGGTTGGCTACACCTTC
TRBV30,NA,NA,TRBJ1-1,CAWSPAPGTEAFF,TGTGCCTGGAGTCCCGCGCCAGGCACTGAAGCTTTCTTT
TRBV9,NA,NA,TRBJ2-1,CASSQDPLYGNEQFF,TGTGCCAGCTCACAGGATCCTCTATACGGGAATGAGCAGTTCTTC
TRBV3-1/TRBV3-2,NA,TRBD1,TRBJ1-1,CASSPGQGDTEAFF,TGTGCCAGCAGCCCCGGACAGGGGGACACTGAAGCTTTCTTT
TRBV19,NA,NA,TRBJ1-3,CASSLGQLLSGNTIYF,TGTGCCAGTAGTCTCGGACAGCTACTCTCTGGAAACACCATATATTTT
TRBV6-5,few,NA,TRBJ1-1,CASSYRRSTEAFF,TGTGCCAGCAGTTACCGCAGGAGCACTGAAGCTTTCTTT
TRBV18,NA,NA,TRBJ2-2,CASSGSSVNTGELFF,TGTGCCAGCTCAGGTTCGTCGGTAAACACCGGGGAGCTGTTTTTT
TRBV2,many,NA,TRBJ1-3,CASSGQGVATIYF,TGTGCCAGCAGTGGGCAGGGTGTCGCCACCATATATTTT
TRBV5-1,few,NA,TRBJ2-2,CASRVGPTGELFF,TGCGCCAGCCGCGTGGGCCCCACCGGGGAGCTGTTTTTT
TRBV5-1,once,NA,TRBJ2-7,CASSSLGEQYF,TGCGCCAGCAGCTCGCTAGGCGAGCAGTACTTC
TRBV4-1,NA,NA,TRBJ1-1,CASSHRDTMNTEAFF,TGCGCCAGCAGCCACAGGGATACCATGAACACTGAAGCTTTCTTT
TRBV11-2,NA,TRBD1,TRBJ2-3,CASSLGQGLDTQYF,TGTGCCAGCAGCTTGGGACAGGGGTTGGATACGCAGTATTTT
TRBV3-1/TRBV3-2,NA,NA,TRBJ2-7,CASSQEVREQYF,TGTGCCAGCAGCCAAGAGGTTCGAGAGCAGTACTTC
TRBV7-6,once,NA,TRBJ1-1,CASSPRRGAEAFF,TGTGCCAGCAGCCCACGCCGGGGGGCTGAAGCTTTCTTT
TRBV6-2/TRBV6-3,NA,NA,TRBJ2-2,CASSYEGFGELFF,TGTGCCAGCAGTTACGAGGGGTTCGGGGAGCTGTTTTTT
TRBV10-3,NA,NA,TRBJ1-1,CAISEFNAVNTEAFF,TGTGCCATCAGTGAGTTTAACGCAGTGAACACTGAAGCTTTCTTT
TRBV7-3,NA,NA,TRBJ2-3,CASSLGPLVADTQYF,TGTGCCAGCAGCTTAGGGCCCCTGGTCGCAGATACGCAGTATTTT
TRBV5-5,NA,TRBD2,TRBJ2-1,CDSRAGGSSYNEQFF,TGTGACTCTCGAGCGGGGGGCTCGTCCTACAATGAGCAGTTCTTC
TRBV9,NA,NA,TRBJ2-5,CASSVGLTETQYF,TGTGCCAGCAGCGTGGGACTGACGGAGACCCAGTACTTC
TRBV19,NA,NA,TRBJ1-1,CASSIEGSNTEAFF,TGTGCCAGTAGTATTGAGGGCTCGAACACTGAAGCTTTCTTT
TRBV2,NA,NA,TRBJ1-2,CASRATGLGGYTF,TGTGCCAGCAGGGCGACCGGCTTAGGGGGCTACACCTTC
TRBV6-4,NA,TRBD1,TRBJ1-5,CASRPGQGSGQPQHF,TGTGCCAGCAGGCCGGGACAGGGTTCGGGTCAGCCCCAGCATTTT
TRBV3-1/TRBV3-2,once,NA,TRBJ2-7,CASSRSTGTWSSYEQYF,TGTGCCAGCAGCCGGTCTACCGGGACGTGGAGCTCCTACGAGCAGTACTTC
TRBV7-6,NA,NA,TRBJ1-6,CASSRGTDNSPLHF,TGTGCCAGCAGCCGCGGGACGGATAATTCACCCCTCCACTTT
TRBV27,NA,TRBD1,TRBJ2-2,CASSFAGTGTGELFF,TGTGCCAGCAGTTTCGCCGGGACAGGGACCGGGGAGCTGTTTTTT
TRBV7-9,NA,NA,TRBJ2-7,CASSLRVGNEQYF,TGTGCCAGCAGCTTGAGAGTTGGAAACGAGCAGTACTTC
TRBV10-1,NA,NA,TRBJ1-6,CASSEEDSSSYNSPLHF,TGCGCCAGCAGTGAGGAGGACAGTAGCTCCTATAATTCACCCCTCCACTTT
TRBV27,NA,NA,TRBJ1-2,CASADPNYGYTF,TGTGCCAGCGCAGACCCTAACTATGGCTACACCTTC
TRBV20-1,NA,NA,TRBJ1-1,CQGTWNTEAFF,TGCCAAGGGACCTGGAACACTGAAGCTTTCTTT
TRBV15,once,NA,TRBJ1-1,CATSRAQGLNTEAFF,TGTGCCACCAGCAGAGCCCAGGGTCTGAACACTGAAGCTTTCTTT
TRBV6-5,NA,TRBD1,TRBJ1-2,CASSSDRGYGYTF,TGTGCCAGCAGTTCGGACAGGGGCTATGGCTACACCTTC
TRBV4-2,NA,NA,TRBJ1-3,CASSQVGGAPHNSGNTIYF,TGTGCCAGCAGCCAAGTCGGGGGGGCGCCCCATAATTCTGGAAACACCATATATTTT
TRBV9,NA,NA,TRBJ2-7,CASSVGIGGNEQYF,TGTGCCAGCAGCGTAGGAATAGGAGGAAACGAGCAGTACTTC